One and the same sample provided the 18 T cell receptor beta chains below, sequenced in a study of cytomegalovirus exposure and HLA in healthy donors. PCR primers comprised 60 Vbeta and 13 Jbeta primers. TCRdb keeps only in-frame clones here, not all; method: immunoSEQ multiplex PCR. In the table there are 110,000 or so clones, approximately 11% of which are singletons. Sequencing input: PBMCs. These receptors were obtained from a man aged 35 to 55 in good health and CMV-seropositive.

This clone was observed a handful of times. The V and J genes are TRBV7-3 and TRBJ2-2, with D perhaps TRBD1 (6 bases). This CDR3 is 14 amino acids long. The V end lost 6 bases, the J end lost 6 bases, and 14 bases lay between the germline ends. Germline V lookup: CDR1 SGHTA, CDR2 FQGTGA. The CDR3 here is CASSLYPGAGELFF. The CDR3 DNA follows: TGTGCCAGCAGTTTGTACCCAGGGGCCGGGGAGCTGTTTTTT. Variable domain in full (rest from reference TRBV7-3 and TRBJ2-2): GAGVSQTPSNKVTEKGKYVELRCDPISGHTALYWYRQSLGQGPEFLIYFQGTGAADDSGLPNDRFFAVRPEGSVSTLKIQRTERGDSAVYLCASSLYPGAGELFFGEGSRLTVL.

This clone was seen only a few times. The V gene is TRBV4-1, the J gene TRBJ2-1; maybe TRBD1 (6 bases). V lost 4 bases and J lost 5, with 15 bases in between. The CDR3 totals 15 residues. Germline CDR1 is MGHRA and CDR2 is YSYEKL. The CDR3 DNA is TGCGCCAGCAGCCCTCTGTATGGACAGAACAATGAGCAGTTCTTC. Translation: CASSPLYGQNNEQFF.

The chain recombines TRBV5-6 with TRBJ2-2; TRBD1 matches 10 bases. CDR3 length: 16 amino acids. V gave up 1 base and J gave up 4 bases; unmatched junction bases: 4. Germline lookup yields CDR1 SGHDT and CDR2 YYEEEE. In nucleotides, the CDR3 is TGTGCCAGCAGCTTGAGACAGGGGGCGAGCACCGGGGAGCTGTTTTTT. Its protein is CASSLRQGASTGELFF. The full variable domain, its missing parts supplied by reference TRBV5-6 and TRBJ2-2, is DAGVTQSPTHLIKTRGQQVTLRCSPKSGHDTVSWYQQALGQGPQFIFQYYEEEERQRGNFPDRFSGHQFPNYSSELNVNALLLGDSALYLCASSLRQGASTGELFFGEGSRLTVL.

This clone was recorded a few times. The CDR3 nucleotides read TGTGCCAGCAGCTTAAAGGGACAGGGGTTCACCGGGGAGCTGTTTTTT. Protein product: CASSLKGQGFTGELFF. This chain connects TRBV7-8 to TRBJ2-2, with 10 bases that match TRBD1. With V trimmed by 2 bases and J by 4 bases, 4 bases remained unmatched. The germline V gene has CDR1 SGHVS and CDR2 FQNEAQ. The CDR3 has 16 residues.

The chain is built from TRBV30 and TRBJ1-5, with TRBD1 matching over 8 bases. J gave up 6 bases and V 1 base, and 2 bases lay outside the gene matches. Looked up from germline, CDR1 is GTSNPN and CDR2 is SVGIG (reference sequence). The CDR3 runs to 13 residues. CDR3 residues: CAWSGTGSQPQHF. Written as DNA, the CDR3 is TGTGCCTGGAGTGGGACAGGGAGTCAGCCCCAGCATTTT.

This clone has only a few counts. The rearrangement links TRBV23-1 to TRBJ1-2; 7 bases align to TRBD1. TRBV23-1 is treated as an ORF (open reading frame) with a function not yet certain. CDR3 size: 15 residues. J gave up 0 bases and V 6 bases, and 7 bases lay outside the gene matches. The CDR3 nucleotides are TGCGCCAGCAGCGTCCCGGGACAGACTAACTATGGCTACACCTTC. As protein: CASSVPGQTNYGYTF.

The table lists this clone with a few counts. This chain connects TRBV5-1 to TRBJ1-2, with 7 nucleotides matching TRBD1. V lost 0 bases to trimming and J lost 0 bases; unmatched junction nucleotides: 2. Germline lookup yields CDR1 SGHRS and CDR2 YFSETQ. The CDR3 sequence is 15 residues long. The CDR3 DNA is TGCGCCAGCAGCTTGGGACAGGGTGCTAACTATGGCTACACCTTC. This translates into CASSLGQGANYGYTF.

V gene TRBV12-5 combines with J gene TRBJ2-2; 10 bases map to TRBD1. CDR3 length: 15 amino acids. The V gene's germline CDR1 is LGHNT and CDR2 FRNRAP. Trimming cost V 7 bases and J 3 bases; bases outside gene matches: 5. CDR3 loop: CASDRDRGYTGELFF. CDR3 DNA sequence: TGTGCTAGTGACAGGGACAGGGGCTACACCGGGGAGCTGTTTTTT.

This CDR3 is CASSLESQGAYAFF. The CDR3 DNA reads as TGTGCCAGCAGCTTGGAAAGCCAGGGCGCTTACGCTTTCTTT. This sequence joins TRBV5-6 and TRBJ1-1, with D maybe TRBD1 (5 bases). CDR1 is SGHDT, CDR2 YYEEEE, per germline. Trimming took off 0 bases at V and 11 bases at J, with 17 bases between the two ends. There are 14 residues in the CDR3.

The V call is TRBV5-1, the J call TRBJ2-1, with 11 bases aligning to TRBD1. The germline gives CDR1 SGHRS, CDR2 YFSETQ. Trimming removed 0 bases from V and 7 bases from J; junction bases left unmatched: 6. The CDR3 consists of 16 residues. CDR3 loop: CASSLAGQGAQNEQFF. For the CDR3, the DNA is TGCGCCAGCAGCTTGGCCGGACAGGGGGCGCAAAATGAGCAGTTCTTC.

This clone showed up just a few times. At one end the junction does not follow the germline gene, possibly because of a read error. V and J are TRBV7-7 and TRBJ2-2; TRBD1 might be the D (6 bases). Germline V gives CDR1 SSHAT, CDR2 FNYEAQ (reference sequence). CDR3 length equals 15 residues. CDR3 bases: TGTGCTAGCAGCCCCGAGACAGGGAACACCGGGGAGCTGTTTTTT. It specifies CASSPETGNTGELFF. Based on the CDR3 plus reference TRBV7-7 and TRBJ2-2, the full variable domain is GAGVSQSPRYKVTKRGQDVTLRCDPISSHATLYWYQQALGQGPEFLTYFNYEAQPDKSGLPSDRFSAERPEGSISTLTIQRTEQRDSAMYRCASSPETGNTGELFFGEGSRLTVL.

The chain uses TRBV9 and TRBJ1-3, with 7 bases that match TRBD1. Germline CDR1 is SGDLS and CDR2 is YYNGEE. V was clipped by 4 bases and J by 2 bases; unmatched bases: 12. CDR3 length: 17 residues. CDR3 in amino acids: CASSMSLDRETGNTIYF. The CDR3 nucleotides are TGTGCCAGCAGCATGTCCCTCGACAGGGAGACTGGAAACACCATATATTTT. The whole variable domain, remainder taken from reference TRBV9 and TRBJ1-3, is DSGVTQTPKHLITATGQRVTLRCSPRSGDLSVYWYQQSLDQGLQFLIQYYNGEERAKGNILERFSAQQFPDLHSELNLSSLELGDSALYFCASSMSLDRETGNTIYFGEGSWLTVV.

In its sample, this clone was seen a few times. The chain has TRBV30 and TRBJ2-7, with TRBD2 matching over 8 bases. Trimming took 5 bases from V and 1 from J; bases not matched to a gene: 4. Germline CDR1 GTSNPN, CDR2 SVGIG (reference sequence). The CDR3 length is 13 residues. The CDR3 reads CAWGTSLSYEQYF. The CDR3 bases are TGTGCCTGGGGGACTAGTCTGTCCTACGAGCAGTACTTC.

This clone showed up just a few times. The chain recombines TRBV18 with TRBJ1-3; D ambiguous. V lost 8 bases and J lost 0, with 8 bases in between. The V gene's germline CDR1 is KGHSH and CDR2 LQKENI. This CDR3 has 13 amino acids. CDR3 protein: CASAGLSGNTIYF. The CDR3 DNA is TGTGCCAGCGCGGGCCTCTCTGGAAACACCATATATTTT.

This chain connects TRBV30 to TRBJ1-5, with D uncertain. This CDR3 spans 13 amino acids. Per the germline V gene, CDR1 is GTSNPN and CDR2 is SVGIG (reference sequence). V was pared by 3 bases and J by 8 bases, with 14 bases between. The CDR3 DNA follows: TGTGCCTGGAGCGCCGGTCGGGTTGAGCCCCAGCATTTT. Translating gives CAWSAGRVEPQHF.

The chain uses TRBV6-6 and TRBJ2-2; 9 bases fit TRBD2. The trim removed 7 bases at V and 3 bases at J, leaving 9 bases unmatched. The CDR3 contains 16 residues. From germline, CDR1 is MNHNY and CDR2 SVGAGI (reference sequence). The CDR3 sequence is CASKNSRTSDTGELFF. In DNA form, the CDR3 reads TGTGCCAGCAAAAACAGTCGGACTAGCGACACCGGGGAGCTGTTTTTT.

This clone was observed a few times. The genes are TRBV4-1 and TRBJ2-5; D gene ambiguous. V was pared by 1 base and J by 2 bases, with 5 bases between. The CDR3 consists of 13 residues. Per germline, CDR1 MGHRA and CDR2 YSYEKL. The CDR3 DNA reads as TGCGCCAGCAGCCAAGGACTGCAAGAGACCCAGTACTTC. Its translation is CASSQGLQETQYF.

This clone came up a few times. The rearrangement uses TRBV9 and TRBJ2-7, with 11 bases identical to TRBD2. Germline V gene sequence: CDR1 SGDLS, CDR2 YYNGEE. The CDR3 is 16 residues long. J was trimmed by 1 base and V by 0 bases; bases with no gene match: 3. The CDR3 protein is CASSVGSSGRSYEQYF. The CDR3 DNA reads as TGTGCCAGCAGCGTAGGGTCTAGCGGGAGGTCCTACGAGCAGTACTTC.